This T cell receptor (beta chain) originates from a study of regulatory T cells in long-lasting Graves disease. Whole-study results and caveats: Lower TCR diversity was seen in persistent Graves' patients than in newly diagnosed ones.

For TCR beta, libraries came from iRepertoire HTBI primers and Arm-PCR of CDR3 regions. As originally analysed: Identified across the samples were over 50 TRBV segments and roughly 13 TRBJ segments. TCRdb re-called the multiplex PCR reads through MiXCR, storing one row per CDR3 protein. The V and J calls were not made by the authors but by TCRdb's processing. Seen here are about 430,000 distinct CDR3 sequences, around 20% observed once, and the top ten hold more than 13%. Sample time point: persistent/refractory GD, antithyroid drugs over 5 years with positive TRAb. RNA isolated from PBMCs was used to make the TCR library. The CDR3 extends over 15 amino acids. Germline assignment: CDR1 MDHEN and CDR2 SYDVKM. The table lists this clonotype with many counts. Its antigen is unknown. The junction departs from the called germline gene at one end, perhaps through a read error.

J is TRBJ1-5 and V is TRBV28; D unclear. The sample consisted of peripheral blood mononuclear cells (PBMCs), taken when the disease was refractory, from a patient treated with antithyroid drugs. The sequence was obtained from a female donor with Graves disease. In DNA, the CDR3 is TGTGCCAGCAGCGCTCTGTCGGGAGATGATCAACCCCAGCATTTT. Its translation: CASSALSGDDQPQHF.